These 7 T cell receptor beta chains originate from one sample sequenced in a study of T cell repertoires in cytomegalovirus infection. TCRdb re-called the reads through MiXCR, storing one row per CDR3 protein. The sample has roughly 990,000 distinct CDR3 sequences, roughly 31% seen once. No antigen has been assigned to these receptors. The source material was cultured CD8+ T cells from PBMCs, sampled from culture after CMV antigen stimulation. The receptors originated from a human donor in good health (CMV status not recorded). Some clones in this sample may be carry-over from other donors' samples.

The chain combines TRBV12-5 with TRBJ2-1; D unclear. CDR1 is LGHNT and CDR2 is FRNRAP in the germline V gene. The CDR3 length is 11 residues. Trimming pared 6 bases from V and 5 bases from J, leaving 5 bases between. The CDR3 sequence: CASGQNNEQFF. CDR3 nucleotides: TGTGCTAGTGGACAGAACAATGAGCAGTTCTTC.

In this sample, this clonotype turned up a few times. This chain links TRBV24-1 with TRBJ1-5, with 9 bases identical to TRBD1. CDR1 and CDR2 from the germline V gene are KGHDR and SFDVKD. This CDR3 has 14 residues. The V segment lost 2 bases and the J segment 8 bases; nucleotides outside the gene matches: 3. Written as DNA, the CDR3 is TGTGCCACCAGTGATTCCGGGACAGGGAAGCCCCAGCATTTT. Translating it yields CATSDSGTGKPQHF.

The J gene is TRBJ1-5, the V gene TRBV12-3 or TRBV12-4; D gene unclear. The CDR3 totals 15 residues. V lost 5 bases, J lost 0 bases, and 11 bases lay in between. DNA for the CDR3: TGTGCCAGCAGTCTAGGACGGTTTAGCAATCAGCCCCAGCATTTT. Translation: CASSLGRFSNQPQHF.

A remark on this clonotype: This may come from a read error, since a much larger clone is one base off. The genes are TRBV7-2 and TRBJ2-5; D remains ambiguous. The CDR3 is 13 residues long. Germline V gene lookup returns CDR1 SGHTA and CDR2 FQGNSA. Trimming took 4 bases from V and 1 from J, leaving 7 bases between them. Here the CDR3 reads CASSSPFQETQYF. CDR3 bases: TGTGCCAGCAGCTCACCGTTCCAAGAGACCCAGTACTTC.

In this sample, this clonotype turned up a few times. Mismatch with germline at one junction end may stem from a read error. The rearrangement uses TRBV12-3 or TRBV12-4 and TRBJ2-1; 7 bases fit TRBD1. The CDR3 runs to 12 residues. Here the CDR3 reads CASSFQSRTGFF. CDR3 bases: TGTGCCAGCAGTTTTCAATCTCGGACAGGCTTTTTC.

This chain connects TRBV10-3 to TRBJ1-2; the D gene is possibly TRBD1 (6 bases). V was cut by 6 bases and J by 4 bases, with 9 bases left in between. The CDR3 loop spans 12 amino acids. Germline V gives CDR1 ENHRY, CDR2 SYGVKD. CDR3 nucleotides: TGTGCCATCAGGACAGGACCCTATGGCTACACCTTC. This translates into CAIRTGPYGYTF.

The rearrangement links TRBV5-4 to TRBJ1-1; D may be TRBD1 (6 bases). V was clipped by 4 bases and J by 4 bases, with 17 bases between them. CDR1 and CDR2 (germline): SGHNT, YYREEE (reference sequence). The CDR3 consists of 15 residues. CDR3 loop: CASSPAGGGGTEAFF. The CDR3 DNA is TGTGCCAGCAGCCCCGCTGGGGGAGGGGGCACTGAAGCTTTCTTT. Looking up the rest from reference TRBV5-4 and TRBJ1-1 gives the full variable domain: ETGVTQSPTHLIKTRGQQVTLRCSSQSGHNTVSWYQQALGQGPQFIFQYYREEENGRGNFPPRFSGLQFPNYSSELNVNALELDDSALYLCASSPAGGGGTEAFFGQGTRLTVV.